The rows below give T cell receptor beta chains drawn from one sample of a study of T cell clones after liver transplantation. Profiled with immunoSEQ multiplex PCR; TCRdb holds only in-frame clones, not every one. The sample shows 55,000 to 80,000 clones, about 88% of them seen only once. The input for sequencing was CD4+ T cells from blood, taken before liver transplant. Receptors originate from a human donor who received a liver transplant. The CDR3 runs from the conserved cysteine through the conserved F or W. The order of the fields is CDR3 DNA, CDR3 protein, J gene, V gene, clone size, CDR3 length, D gene. D genes are given only for firm matches. The size field is filled for only some rows; it gives once, few, many or a size class.

CDR3 DNA: TGTGCCAGCAGTTTAGGTGAAAAACTGTTTTTT; CDR3 protein: CASSLGEKLFF; J gene: TRBJ1-4; V gene: TRBV28; clone size: -; CDR3 length: 11; D gene: -
CDR3 DNA: TGTGCCAGCAGGGTGGGACTAGTCTATGAGCAGTTCTTC; CDR3 protein: CASRVGLVYEQFF; J gene: TRBJ2-1; V gene: TRBV2; clone size: -; CDR3 length: 13; D gene: TRBD2
CDR3 DNA: TGTGCCAGCAGCCACTCTCGGGACAGGGTGTACGAGCAGTACTTC; CDR3 protein: CASSHSRDRVYEQYF; J gene: TRBJ2-7; V gene: TRBV5-5; clone size: -; CDR3 length: 15; D gene: TRBD1
CDR3 DNA: TGTGCCAGCAGTTTTTTCGGGAGGGCTTGGAATGAGCAGTTCTTC; CDR3 protein: CASSFFGRAWNEQFF; J gene: TRBJ2-1; V gene: TRBV27; clone size: -; CDR3 length: 15; D gene: TRBD2
CDR3 DNA: TGTGCCAGCAGTTTGCCATCTATAGCGGGAAGAGAGACCCAGTACTTC; CDR3 protein: CASSLPSIAGRETQYF; J gene: TRBJ2-5; V gene: TRBV28; clone size: -; CDR3 length: 16; D gene: TRBD2
CDR3 DNA: TGTGCCAGCAGCTCACATTCAACTAATGAAAAACTGTTTTTT; CDR3 protein: CASSSHSTNEKLFF; J gene: TRBJ1-4; V gene: TRBV7-9; clone size: -; CDR3 length: 14; D gene: -
CDR3 DNA: TGTGCCAGCAGCTCGGAAGGGGGCCAAGAGACCCAGTACTTC; CDR3 protein: CASSSEGGQETQYF; J gene: TRBJ2-5; V gene: TRBV11-2; clone size: -; CDR3 length: 14; D gene: -
CDR3 DNA: TGTGCCAGCAGCGCCCCGGGACTAGCGGACCTCAATGAGCAGTTCTTC; CDR3 protein: CASSAPGLADLNEQFF; J gene: TRBJ2-1; V gene: TRBV7-2; clone size: -; CDR3 length: 16; D gene: TRBD2
CDR3 DNA: TGCAGCGTCGCTAAAGGTGGGGCAGATACGCAGTATTTT; CDR3 protein: CSVAKGGADTQYF; J gene: TRBJ2-3; V gene: TRBV29-1; clone size: -; CDR3 length: 13; D gene: -
CDR3 DNA: TGTGCCAGCAGCTGGGGGGACGACACAGATACGCAGTATTTT; CDR3 protein: CASSWGDDTDTQYF; J gene: TRBJ2-3; V gene: TRBV7-2; clone size: -; CDR3 length: 14; D gene: -
CDR3 DNA: TGTGCCAGCAGCTTAAACCCTGGAAACACCATATATTTT; CDR3 protein: CASSLNPGNTIYF; J gene: TRBJ1-3; V gene: TRBV7-2; clone size: once; CDR3 length: 13; D gene: -
CDR3 DNA: TGCAGCGTTGTAGGCCGGAGCTACGAGCAGTACTTC; CDR3 protein: CSVVGRSYEQYF; J gene: TRBJ2-7; V gene: TRBV29-1; clone size: once; CDR3 length: 12; D gene: -
CDR3 DNA: TGCGCCAGCAGCTCAGGACAGGGTTCCTACGAGCAGTACTTC; CDR3 protein: CASSSGQGSYEQYF; J gene: TRBJ2-7; V gene: TRBV5-1; clone size: -; CDR3 length: 14; D gene: TRBD1
CDR3 DNA: TGTGCCAGCAGCTACCTAGCGGGAGCCAATGAGCAGTTCTTC; CDR3 protein: CASSYLAGANEQFF; J gene: TRBJ2-1; V gene: TRBV7-2; clone size: -; CDR3 length: 14; D gene: TRBD2
CDR3 DNA: TGTGCCAGCAGTTACTCTATACTAAACAATGAGCAGTTCTTC; CDR3 protein: CASSYSILNNEQFF; J gene: TRBJ2-1; V gene: TRBV6-6; clone size: -; CDR3 length: 14; D gene: -
CDR3 DNA: TGTGCCAGCAGCTTGGCTCGGACAGGGGGGATTTACGAGCAGTACTTC; CDR3 protein: CASSLARTGGIYEQYF; J gene: TRBJ2-7; V gene: TRBV5-4; clone size: -; CDR3 length: 16; D gene: TRBD1
CDR3 DNA: TGTGCCAGCAGTCCCGGGTTGCGAAACACCGGGGAGCTGTTTTTT; CDR3 protein: CASSPGLRNTGELFF; J gene: TRBJ2-2; V gene: TRBV28; clone size: -; CDR3 length: 15; D gene: -
CDR3 DNA: TGCGCCAGCAGCTTGTATCGTGGGACTAGCGATACTAGCACAGATACGCAGTATTTT; CDR3 protein: CASSLYRGTSDTSTDTQYF; J gene: TRBJ2-3; V gene: TRBV5-1; clone size: -; CDR3 length: 19; D gene: TRBD2
CDR3 DNA: TGTGCCAGCAGGGTGACTAGCGGGAGTTCCAGGACGCAGTATTTT; CDR3 protein: CASRVTSGSSRTQYF; J gene: TRBJ2-3; V gene: TRBV6-1; clone size: -; CDR3 length: 15; D gene: TRBD2
CDR3 DNA: TGTGCCAGCAGCTTGGGTTTAGAACAAGAGACCCAGTACTTC; CDR3 protein: CASSLGLEQETQYF; J gene: TRBJ2-5; V gene: TRBV5-4; clone size: -; CDR3 length: 14; D gene: -
CDR3 DNA: TGTGCCAGCGCCCCCGCGGAGCCGAACTATGGCTACACCTTC; CDR3 protein: CASAPAEPNYGYTF; J gene: TRBJ1-2; V gene: TRBV7-2; clone size: -; CDR3 length: 14; D gene: -
CDR3 DNA: TGTGCCAGCAGTTACGACTCGGCCGAAAACACTGAAGCTTTCTTT; CDR3 protein: CASSYDSAENTEAFF; J gene: TRBJ1-1; V gene: TRBV6-5; clone size: -; CDR3 length: 15; D gene: -
CDR3 DNA: TGCAGCGGCGTCAGGGGCGCCGGGACTGAAGCTTTCTTT; CDR3 protein: CSGVRGAGTEAFF; J gene: TRBJ1-1; V gene: TRBV29-1; clone size: -; CDR3 length: 13; D gene: -
CDR3 DNA: TGTGCCAGCAGAGAGATACAGGGAGCGAACACTGAAGCTTTCTTT; CDR3 protein: CASREIQGANTEAFF; J gene: TRBJ1-1; V gene: TRBV2; clone size: few; CDR3 length: 15; D gene: -
CDR3 DNA: TGTGCCAGCAGCTATCGGGCGAGCTCCTACAATGAGCAGTTCTTC; CDR3 protein: CASSYRASSYNEQFF; J gene: TRBJ2-1; V gene: TRBV11-2; clone size: -; CDR3 length: 15; D gene: -
CDR3 DNA: TGTGCCAGCAGCTTAGGGACTAGCGGGGGTAGGGCAGATACGCAGTATTTT; CDR3 protein: CASSLGTSGGRADTQYF; J gene: TRBJ2-3; V gene: TRBV11-2; clone size: -; CDR3 length: 17; D gene: TRBD2
CDR3 DNA: TGTGCCAGCAGCTTAAGGTGGACTAGCGGGAATGAGCAGTTCTTC; CDR3 protein: CASSLRWTSGNEQFF; J gene: TRBJ2-1; V gene: TRBV7-2; clone size: -; CDR3 length: 15; D gene: TRBD2
CDR3 DNA: TGCGCCAGCAGCTCGTCACAGGGGGGTAACTATGGCTACACCTTC; CDR3 protein: CASSSSQGGNYGYTF; J gene: TRBJ1-2; V gene: TRBV5-1; clone size: -; CDR3 length: 15; D gene: TRBD1
CDR3 DNA: TGTGCCAGCAGTTTCGGGACTTTAGAGACCCAGTACTTC; CDR3 protein: CASSFGTLETQYF; J gene: TRBJ2-5; V gene: TRBV2; clone size: -; CDR3 length: 13; D gene: -
CDR3 DNA: TGCGCCAGCAGGGGGAGTGTCGGCAACACTGAAGCTTTCTTT; CDR3 protein: CASRGSVGNTEAFF; J gene: TRBJ1-1; V gene: TRBV10-2; clone size: once; CDR3 length: 14; D gene: -
CDR3 DNA: TGTGCCAGCAGTTATAAGGGGAGAGACACTGAAGCTTTCTTT; CDR3 protein: CASSYKGRDTEAFF; J gene: TRBJ1-1; V gene: TRBV27; clone size: -; CDR3 length: 14; D gene: -
CDR3 DNA: TGTGCCTGGAGTTCGACAGCTTATGGCTACACCTTC; CDR3 protein: CAWSSTAYGYTF; J gene: TRBJ1-2; V gene: TRBV30; clone size: -; CDR3 length: 12; D gene: -
CDR3 DNA: TGTGCCAGCTCACCACAGGGAGGGTCCTACAATGAGCAGTTCTTC; CDR3 protein: CASSPQGGSYNEQFF; J gene: TRBJ2-1; V gene: TRBV18; clone size: -; CDR3 length: 15; D gene: TRBD2
CDR3 DNA: TGCAGCGTTGAAAAAGGGGCGAACACTGAAGCTTTCTTT; CDR3 protein: CSVEKGANTEAFF; J gene: TRBJ1-1; V gene: TRBV29-1; clone size: -; CDR3 length: 13; D gene: -
CDR3 DNA: TGTGCCAGCTCACCACCGTCTGCCTACTCTGGAAACACCATATATTTT; CDR3 protein: CASSPPSAYSGNTIYF; J gene: TRBJ1-3; V gene: TRBV18; clone size: -; CDR3 length: 16; D gene: -
CDR3 DNA: TGTGCCAGCAGCTTAGGGTCAGGGTATGTCACTGAAGCTTTCTTT; CDR3 protein: CASSLGSGYVTEAFF; J gene: TRBJ1-1; V gene: TRBV7-8; clone size: -; CDR3 length: 15; D gene: -
CDR3 DNA: TGTGCCAGCTCACCAATGGGCACAGGGATCACTGAAGCTTTCTTT; CDR3 protein: CASSPMGTGITEAFF; J gene: TRBJ1-1; V gene: TRBV18; clone size: -; CDR3 length: 15; D gene: -
CDR3 DNA: TGTGCTAGTGGTTTGGGGACTTCCCTGGGGGCTTTCTTT; CDR3 protein: CASGLGTSLGAFF; J gene: TRBJ1-1; V gene: TRBV12-5; clone size: -; CDR3 length: 13; D gene: -
CDR3 DNA: TGTGCCAGCAGTTTCAGAGGGGTCGGGGCCAACGTCCTGACTTTC; CDR3 protein: CASSFRGVGANVLTF; J gene: TRBJ2-6; V gene: TRBV27; clone size: -; CDR3 length: 15; D gene: -
CDR3 DNA: TGCACCAGCAGCCATCAGGCCGGGACTAGACGGACCGGGGAGCTGTTTTTT; CDR3 protein: CTSSHQAGTRRTGELFF; J gene: TRBJ2-2; V gene: TRBV1; clone size: -; CDR3 length: 17; D gene: -
CDR3 DNA: TGTGCCAGCACCCCGAGTTTCCAAGAGACCCAGTACTTC; CDR3 protein: CASTPSFQETQYF; J gene: TRBJ2-5; V gene: TRBV7-2; clone size: -; CDR3 length: 13; D gene: -
CDR3 DNA: TGTGCCAGCAGCCGGGGAGGGTATGAAGAAAAACTGTTTTTT; CDR3 protein: CASSRGGYEEKLFF; J gene: TRBJ1-4; V gene: TRBV2; clone size: -; CDR3 length: 14; D gene: -
CDR3 DNA: TGTGCCTGGAGTGTCTCAGGGGCCAAAGGGAACACTGAAGCTTTCTTT; CDR3 protein: CAWSVSGAKGNTEAFF; J gene: TRBJ1-1; V gene: TRBV30; clone size: -; CDR3 length: 16; D gene: -
CDR3 DNA: TGTGCCAGCAGCCCCTGGGAGACCCAGTACTTC; CDR3 protein: CASSPWETQYF; J gene: TRBJ2-5; V gene: TRBV7-2; clone size: -; CDR3 length: 11; D gene: -
CDR3 DNA: TGCGCCAGCAGCCCCCCGGGCGAACTCTATGGCTACACCTTC; CDR3 protein: CASSPPGELYGYTF; J gene: TRBJ1-2; V gene: TRBV4-1; clone size: once; CDR3 length: 14; D gene: -
CDR3 DNA: TGTGCCAGCAGCCCGCGGGGGTATGATCCTGAAGCTTTCTTT; CDR3 protein: CASSPRGYDPEAFF; J gene: TRBJ1-1; V gene: TRBV28; clone size: -; CDR3 length: 14; D gene: -
CDR3 DNA: TGCGCCAGCAGCTTAGTGCCCAGGACTAATGAAAAACTGTTTTTT; CDR3 protein: CASSLVPRTNEKLFF; J gene: TRBJ1-4; V gene: TRBV5-1; clone size: -; CDR3 length: 15; D gene: -
CDR3 DNA: TGCGCCAGCAGCCGGGGGGCCAGGGGGAACACCGGGGAGCTGTTTTTT; CDR3 protein: CASSRGARGNTGELFF; J gene: TRBJ2-2; V gene: TRBV5-1; clone size: -; CDR3 length: 16; D gene: -
CDR3 DNA: TGTGCCAGCAGCTACGACAATGAGCAGTTCTTC; CDR3 protein: CASSYDNEQFF; J gene: TRBJ2-1; V gene: TRBV11-3; clone size: -; CDR3 length: 11; D gene: -
CDR3 DNA: TGCGCCAGCAGCTTGCGTACTAGCGGGCCCTACGAGCAGTACTTC; CDR3 protein: CASSLRTSGPYEQYF; J gene: TRBJ2-7; V gene: TRBV5-1; clone size: -; CDR3 length: 15; D gene: TRBD2
CDR3 DNA: TGTGCCTGGAGTGTTTTATTGGGTAATCAGCCCCAGCATTTT; CDR3 protein: CAWSVLLGNQPQHF; J gene: TRBJ1-5; V gene: TRBV30; clone size: -; CDR3 length: 14; D gene: -
CDR3 DNA: TGTGCCAGCAGCTTAAGCGGGGGGTCTGAAGCTTTCTTT; CDR3 protein: CASSLSGGSEAFF; J gene: TRBJ1-1; V gene: TRBV7-9; clone size: -; CDR3 length: 13; D gene: -
CDR3 DNA: TGTGCCAGCAGCCGAAACACAGATACGCAGTATTTT; CDR3 protein: CASSRNTDTQYF; J gene: TRBJ2-3; V gene: TRBV5-4; clone size: -; CDR3 length: 12; D gene: -
CDR3 DNA: TGTGCCAGCAGCTTAGCCTCCGGGACAGCCTCCTACGAGCAGTACTTC; CDR3 protein: CASSLASGTASYEQYF; J gene: TRBJ2-7; V gene: TRBV7-2; clone size: -; CDR3 length: 16; D gene: TRBD1
CDR3 DNA: TGTGCCACTTGGGTAGGGGGCAAGTCCACTGAAGCTTTCTTT; CDR3 protein: CATWVGGKSTEAFF; J gene: TRBJ1-1; V gene: TRBV28; clone size: -; CDR3 length: 14; D gene: TRBD1
CDR3 DNA: TGTGCCAGCAGCTTCTCAGGAACAGGAGGGGGCAATGAGCAGTTCTTC; CDR3 protein: CASSFSGTGGGNEQFF; J gene: TRBJ2-1; V gene: TRBV11-3; clone size: -; CDR3 length: 16; D gene: -
CDR3 DNA: TGTGCCAGCAGCCGAGGCGGTGGAGGGAGCCTTAGTAATGAGCAGTTCTTC; CDR3 protein: CASSRGGGGSLSNEQFF; J gene: TRBJ2-1; V gene: TRBV11-3; clone size: -; CDR3 length: 17; D gene: -
CDR3 DNA: TGTGCCAGCAGCCCCCGGGACGGCTCCTACGAGCAGTACTTC; CDR3 protein: CASSPRDGSYEQYF; J gene: TRBJ2-7; V gene: TRBV9; clone size: -; CDR3 length: 14; D gene: -
CDR3 DNA: TGTGCCAGCGGGCCGCAGTGGGAGCTGTTTTTT; CDR3 protein: CASGPQWELFF; J gene: TRBJ2-2; V gene: TRBV6-1; clone size: -; CDR3 length: 11; D gene: -
CDR3 DNA: TGTGCCAGCAGACCAACAACCGGAAACACCATATATTTT; CDR3 protein: CASRPTTGNTIYF; J gene: TRBJ1-3; V gene: TRBV27; clone size: -; CDR3 length: 13; D gene: -